This TCR beta chain was captured in a study of blood T cell repertoires in COVID-19. Study at large: Acute and convalescent COVID-19 samples came from the United States, Italy and Spain.

From germline, CDR1 is SEHNR and CDR2 FQNEAQ (reference sequence). Trimming left V 2 bases short and J 1 base short, with 6 bases between. This CDR3 contains 15 residues. Authors' data handling: Reference gene primers were amplified, and this amplification served to estimate nucleated cell counts. Only in-frame clones appear in the TCRdb table, and some are missing; sequencing was by immunoSEQ multiplex PCR. The D gene and trimming were derived from the DNA, and the V and J assignments and clone size from that table. The sample yields around 310,000 clones, 90% seen once. This sequence was found in a woman aged 40 to 50 with COVID-19, enrolled during active disease. This chain connects TRBV7-9 to TRBJ2-6; D gene ambiguous. Sequenced input: peripheral blood. In DNA, the CDR3 is TGTGCCAGCAGCTTATACGGTTCTGGGGCCAACGTCCTGACTTTC. Encoded protein: CASSLYGSGANVLTF.